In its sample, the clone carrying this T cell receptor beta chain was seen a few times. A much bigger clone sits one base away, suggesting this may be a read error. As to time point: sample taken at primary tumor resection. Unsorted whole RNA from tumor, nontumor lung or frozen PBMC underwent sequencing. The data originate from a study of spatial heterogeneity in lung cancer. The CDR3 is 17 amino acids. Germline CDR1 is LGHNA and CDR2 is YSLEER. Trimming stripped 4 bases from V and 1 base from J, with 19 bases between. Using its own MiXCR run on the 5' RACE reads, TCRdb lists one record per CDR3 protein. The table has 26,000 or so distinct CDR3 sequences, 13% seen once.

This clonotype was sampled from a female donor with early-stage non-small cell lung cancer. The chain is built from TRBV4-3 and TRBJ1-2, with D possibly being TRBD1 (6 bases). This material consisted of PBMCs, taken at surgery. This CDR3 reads CASSPGADRRGNYGYTF. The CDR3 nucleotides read TGCGCCAGCAGCCCGGGGGCGGACCGTCGAGGTAACTATGGCTACACCTTC.